This TCR beta chain was documented in a study of T cell responses to AZD1222 COVID-19 vaccine (dated by TCRdb to the early 2020s). For the wider study: A total of under 250 trial participants underwent TCR sequencing, of whom 200 to 220 had received two doses of AZD1222 and some 26 had received two doses of the MenACWY control vaccine. Enrollment into the trials was organized by age into subgroups of 18-55, 56-69 and 70-plus years, and those subgroups contained about 160, 30 and 59 TCR-sequenced participants, respectively.

The time point label for this specimen denotes: about 28 days (+/-7) after the second vaccine dose. AZD1222 recipients with second doses at about 4 weeks or about 12 weeks were pooled, because spike-specific TCR depth and breadth did not differ between schedules. Samples from vaccinated people were obtained from the UK trials COV001 and COV002, which included a single-blind randomized controlled phase 2/3 trial of AZD1222 (ChAdOx1 nCoV-19) in healthy adults. Trial participant PBMC samples were collected at day 0 and day 28 after the second dose for TCRbeta chain sequencing. The paper's findings and limits, for the study overall: After two AZD1222 doses, spike-specific TCR breadth and depth were significantly higher than at day 0 and than in MenACWY recipients. Participants were mostly white British, with more females than males. The authors suggested clonal diversity may have been underestimated. Because no day 14 peak-response samples were available, the repertoires could be characterized only after the peak T cell response. Conclusions about previously exposed vaccinees are limited, since just five or six AZD1222 recipients were seropositive for SARS-CoV-2 at baseline. The vaccine-associated CD4 TCRs covered the entire spike protein, and the dominant responses fell in regions 160-218 and 743-854. In the small 56-69-year group, the increase in depth fell short of significance, most likely because of low power. Epitopes outside the regions mutated in the B.1.351 and B.1.1.7 variants were reportedly recognized by nearly half of the unique spike-specific TCRs.

The CDR3 regions of human TCRbeta chains were analyzed by immunosequencing. As for how the authors treated the data: TCRs in the repertoires were matched against a reference library of SARS-CoV-2-specific TCRs that had been generated with the MIRA antigen-specificity platform. Breadth was defined as the fraction of unique TCRs that were SARS-CoV-2-associated, and depth was defined as the fraction of total T cells that were SARS-CoV-2-associated. Using the MIRA data, every spike-specific TCR was mapped to the spike region that the TCR reacted to and assigned to either a CD4 or a CD8 class. Log10-transformed breadth and depth values were compared by one-way ANOVA with Sidak's multiple comparisons tests. TCRdb limited this immuneACCESS table to in-frame rearrangements with V and J called. A share of clones is missing; checked studies link under half to unresolved V genes, and the rest is unexplained. V, J and clone size are those of that table, while D and trimming were read from the DNA. In this sample the table shows fewer than 150,000 clones, around 90% of which occur a single time. 1.5% to 2% of the sample is held by the ten biggest clonotypes.

Inclusive of the bounding cysteine and phenylalanine, the CDR3 is 16 residues long. Solely the CDR3 DNA is kept, with 48 bases framed from the first base. V and J are trimmed by 4 bases and 6 bases, and the gene matches miss 11 bases of the junction. CDR1 and CDR2, looked up from the germline V gene (reference sequence), are SGHNT and YYREEE. Comment on this clone: What antigen it recognizes has not been identified. No much larger clonotype is one base removed from it; base qualities were not supplied.

Recombination joined TRBV5-4 with TRBJ2-3, and 10 bases in between align with TRBD2. This sample comprised peripheral blood, obtained 28 days after the second AZD1222 dose. The sequence came from an adult who received the AZD1222 COVID-19 vaccine. CDR3 loop: CASSTRLAGVDDTQYF. The nucleotide sequence reads as follows: TGTGCCAGCAGCACTCGGCTAGCGGGAGTGGATGATACGCAGTATTTT.